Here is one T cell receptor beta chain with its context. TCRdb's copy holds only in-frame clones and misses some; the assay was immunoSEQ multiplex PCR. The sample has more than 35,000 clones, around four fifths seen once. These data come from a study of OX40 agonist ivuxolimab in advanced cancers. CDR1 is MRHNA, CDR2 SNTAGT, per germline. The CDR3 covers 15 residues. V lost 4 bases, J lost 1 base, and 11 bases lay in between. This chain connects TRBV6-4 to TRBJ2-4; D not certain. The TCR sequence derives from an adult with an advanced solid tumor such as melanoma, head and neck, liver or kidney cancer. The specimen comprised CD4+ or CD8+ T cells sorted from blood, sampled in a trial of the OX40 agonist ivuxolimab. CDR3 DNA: TGTGCCAGCAGTGCCGGAGCCTGGGCCAAAAACATTCAGTACTTC. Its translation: CASSAGAWAKNIQYF.